The present entry profiles one T cell receptor (beta chain) with its context. These data belong to a study of T cell changes during pregnancy in multiple sclerosis. Profiled with immunoSEQ multiplex PCR; TCRdb holds only in-frame clones, not every one. This sample carries more than 45,000 clones, roughly 93% of them seen once, and the ten largest clones take approximately 3.8%. The germline V gene encodes CDR1 SQVTM and CDR2 ANQGSEA. The CDR3 runs 14 residues. V was pared by 6 bases and J by 3 bases, with 8 bases of the junction left unmatched. V usage is TRBV29-1 and J usage is TRBJ2-7; the match to TRBD2 covers 10 bases. This material consisted of CD8+ T cells from peripheral blood mononuclear cells, taken in the second trimester of pregnancy. This receptor was taken from a female donor with multiple sclerosis, enrolled in a pregnancy study. The DNA of the CDR3 is TGCAGCGTACGGACTAGCGGAGGCGGCTACGAGCAGTACTTC. Amino acid sequence: CSVRTSGGGYEQYF.